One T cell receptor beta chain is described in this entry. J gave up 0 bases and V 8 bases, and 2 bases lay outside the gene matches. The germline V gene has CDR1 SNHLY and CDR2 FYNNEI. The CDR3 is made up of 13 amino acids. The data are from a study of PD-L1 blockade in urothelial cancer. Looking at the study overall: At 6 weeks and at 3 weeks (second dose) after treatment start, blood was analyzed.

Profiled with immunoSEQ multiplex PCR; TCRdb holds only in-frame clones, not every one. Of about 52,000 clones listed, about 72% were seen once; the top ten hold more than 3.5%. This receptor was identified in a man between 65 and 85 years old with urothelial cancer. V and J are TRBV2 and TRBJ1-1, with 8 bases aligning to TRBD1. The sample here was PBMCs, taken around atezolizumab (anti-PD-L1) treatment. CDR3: CASGTGMNTEAFF. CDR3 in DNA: TGTGCCAGCGGGACAGGTATGAACACTGAAGCTTTCTTT.